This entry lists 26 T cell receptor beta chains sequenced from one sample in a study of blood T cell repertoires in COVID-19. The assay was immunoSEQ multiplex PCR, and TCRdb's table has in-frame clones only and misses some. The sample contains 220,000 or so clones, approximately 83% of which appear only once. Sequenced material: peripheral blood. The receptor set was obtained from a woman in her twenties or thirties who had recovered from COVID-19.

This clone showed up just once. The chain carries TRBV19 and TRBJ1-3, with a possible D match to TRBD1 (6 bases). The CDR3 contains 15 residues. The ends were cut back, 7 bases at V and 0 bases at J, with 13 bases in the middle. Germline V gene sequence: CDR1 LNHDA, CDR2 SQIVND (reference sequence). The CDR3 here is CASTEGDHSGNTIYF. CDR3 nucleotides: TGTGCCAGTACCGAGGGGGATCACTCTGGAAACACCATATATTTT.

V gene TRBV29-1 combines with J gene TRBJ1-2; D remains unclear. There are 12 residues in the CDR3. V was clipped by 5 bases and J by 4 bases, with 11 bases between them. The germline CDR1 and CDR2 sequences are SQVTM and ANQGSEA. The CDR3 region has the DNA TGCAGCGTTAACACGGAGGGCTATGGCTACACCTTC. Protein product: CSVNTEGYGYTF.

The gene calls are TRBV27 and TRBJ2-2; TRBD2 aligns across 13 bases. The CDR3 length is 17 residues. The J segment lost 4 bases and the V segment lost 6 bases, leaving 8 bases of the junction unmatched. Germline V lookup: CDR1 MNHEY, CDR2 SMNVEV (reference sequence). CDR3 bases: TGTGCCAGCAGCACAAGGACTAGCGGGGGCCGCACCGGGGAGCTGTTTTTT. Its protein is CASSTRTSGGRTGELFF.

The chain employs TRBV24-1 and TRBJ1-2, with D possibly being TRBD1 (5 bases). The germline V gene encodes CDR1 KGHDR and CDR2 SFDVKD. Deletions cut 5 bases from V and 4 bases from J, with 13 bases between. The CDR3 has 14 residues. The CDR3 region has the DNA TGTGCCACCAGTGCCCAGACAGAGCTCTATGGCTACACCTTC. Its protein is CATSAQTELYGYTF.

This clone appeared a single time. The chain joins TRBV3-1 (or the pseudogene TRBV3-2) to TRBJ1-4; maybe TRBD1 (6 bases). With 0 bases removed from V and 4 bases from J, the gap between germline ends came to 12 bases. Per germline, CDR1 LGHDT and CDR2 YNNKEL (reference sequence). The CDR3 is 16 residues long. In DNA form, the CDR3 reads TGTGCCAGCAGCCAAGATGGGGCAGGGGTTAATGAAAAACTGTTTTTT. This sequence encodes CASSQDGAGVNEKLFF.

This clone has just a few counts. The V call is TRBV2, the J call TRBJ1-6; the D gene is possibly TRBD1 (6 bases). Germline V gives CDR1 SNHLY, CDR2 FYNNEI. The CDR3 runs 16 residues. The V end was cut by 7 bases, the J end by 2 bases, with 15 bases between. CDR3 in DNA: TGTGCCAGCAAACAGAGGACAGCTGCCTATAATTCACCCCTCCACTTT. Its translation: CASKQRTAAYNSPLHF.

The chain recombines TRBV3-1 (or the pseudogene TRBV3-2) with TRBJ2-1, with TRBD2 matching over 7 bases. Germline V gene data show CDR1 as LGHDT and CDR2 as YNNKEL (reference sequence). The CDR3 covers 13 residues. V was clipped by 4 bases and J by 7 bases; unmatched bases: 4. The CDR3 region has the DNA TGTGCCAGCAGCCTGGACGGGGGGAATGAGCAGTTCTTC. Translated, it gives CASSLDGGNEQFF.

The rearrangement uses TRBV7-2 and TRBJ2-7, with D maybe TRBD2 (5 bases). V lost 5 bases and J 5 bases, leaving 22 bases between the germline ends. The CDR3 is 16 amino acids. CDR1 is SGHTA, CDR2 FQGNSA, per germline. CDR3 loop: CASSPPYGKRIHEQYF. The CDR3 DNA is TGTGCCAGCAGCCCCCCGTACGGGAAGAGAATCCACGAGCAGTACTTC. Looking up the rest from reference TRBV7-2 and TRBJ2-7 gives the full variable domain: GAGVSQSPSNKVTEKGKDVELRCDPISGHTALYWYRQSLGQGLEFLIYFQGNSAPDKSGLPSDRFSAERTGGSVSTLTIQRTQQEDSAVYLCASSPPYGKRIHEQYFGPGTRLTVT.

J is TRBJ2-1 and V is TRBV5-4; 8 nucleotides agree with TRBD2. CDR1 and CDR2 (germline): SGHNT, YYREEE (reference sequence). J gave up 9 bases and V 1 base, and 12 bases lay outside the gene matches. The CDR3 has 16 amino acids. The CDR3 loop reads CASSLTGGTVGGEQFF. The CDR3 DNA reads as TGTGCCAGCAGCTTGACGGGAGGGACGGTTGGGGGTGAGCAGTTCTTC.

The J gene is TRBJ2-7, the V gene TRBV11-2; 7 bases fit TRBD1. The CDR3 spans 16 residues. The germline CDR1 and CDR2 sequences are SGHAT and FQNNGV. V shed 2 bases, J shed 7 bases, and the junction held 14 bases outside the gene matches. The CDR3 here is CASSLLTGAPQGEQYF. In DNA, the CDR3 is TGTGCCAGCAGCTTATTAACAGGGGCGCCCCAAGGGGAGCAGTACTTC.

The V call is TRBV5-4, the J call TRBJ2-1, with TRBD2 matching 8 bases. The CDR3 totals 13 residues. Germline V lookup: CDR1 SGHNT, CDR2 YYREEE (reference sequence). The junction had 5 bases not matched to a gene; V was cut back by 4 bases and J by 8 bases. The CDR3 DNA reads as TGTGCCAGCAGCCCCCGGACTAGCTATGAGCAGTTCTTC. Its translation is CASSPRTSYEQFF.

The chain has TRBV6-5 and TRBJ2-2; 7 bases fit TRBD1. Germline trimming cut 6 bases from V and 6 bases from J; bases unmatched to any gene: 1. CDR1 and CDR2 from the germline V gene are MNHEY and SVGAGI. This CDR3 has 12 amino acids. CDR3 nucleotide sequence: TGTGCCAGCAGCACAGGGGCCGGGGAGCTGTTTTTT. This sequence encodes CASSTGAGELFF.

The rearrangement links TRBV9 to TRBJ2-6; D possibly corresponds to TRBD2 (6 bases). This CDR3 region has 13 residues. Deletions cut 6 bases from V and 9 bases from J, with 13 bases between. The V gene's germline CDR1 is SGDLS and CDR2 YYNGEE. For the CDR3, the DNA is TGTGCCAGCATTGGGGGGTCGGGCAACGTCCTGACTTTC. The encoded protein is CASIGGSGNVLTF.

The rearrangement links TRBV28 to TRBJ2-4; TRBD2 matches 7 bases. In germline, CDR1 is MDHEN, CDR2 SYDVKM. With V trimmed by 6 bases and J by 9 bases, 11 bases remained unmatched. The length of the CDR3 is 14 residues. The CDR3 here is CASSLRDYQVIQYF. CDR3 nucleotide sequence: TGTGCCAGCAGCCTCCGGGACTACCAGGTCATTCAGTACTTC.

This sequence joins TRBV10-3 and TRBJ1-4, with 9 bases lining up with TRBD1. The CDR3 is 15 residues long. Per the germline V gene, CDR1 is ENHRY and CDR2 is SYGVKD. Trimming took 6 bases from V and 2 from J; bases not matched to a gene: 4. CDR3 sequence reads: CAIRADRGTNEKLFF. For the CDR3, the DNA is TGTGCCATCAGGGCGGACAGGGGCACTAATGAAAAACTGTTTTTT.

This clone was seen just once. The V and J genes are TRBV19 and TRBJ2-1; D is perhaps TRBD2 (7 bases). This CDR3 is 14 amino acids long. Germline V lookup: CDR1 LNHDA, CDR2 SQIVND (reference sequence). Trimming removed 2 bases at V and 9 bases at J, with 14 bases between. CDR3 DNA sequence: TGTGCCAGTAGTATATTCCGGGGGGCGGTTGAGCAGTTCTTC. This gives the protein CASSIFRGAVEQFF. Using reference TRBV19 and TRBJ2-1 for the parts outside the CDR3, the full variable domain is DGGITQSPKYLFRKEGQNVTLSCEQNLNHDAMYWYRQDPGQGLRLIYYSQIVNDFQKGDIAEGYSVSREKKESFPLTVTSAQKNPTAFYLCASSIFRGAVEQFFGPGTRLTVL.

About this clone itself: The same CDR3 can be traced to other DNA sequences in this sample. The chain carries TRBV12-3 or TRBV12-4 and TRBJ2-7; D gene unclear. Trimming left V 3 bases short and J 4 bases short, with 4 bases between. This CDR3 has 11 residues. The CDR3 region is CASSFQYEQYF. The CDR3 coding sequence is TGTGCCAGCAGTTTCCAATACGAGCAGTACTTC.

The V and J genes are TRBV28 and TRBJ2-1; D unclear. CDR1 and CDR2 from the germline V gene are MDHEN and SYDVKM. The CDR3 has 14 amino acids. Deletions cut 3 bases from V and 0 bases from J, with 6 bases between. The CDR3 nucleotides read TGTGCCAGCAGTTTGCTAAGCTCCTACAATGAGCAGTTCTTC. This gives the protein CASSLLSSYNEQFF.

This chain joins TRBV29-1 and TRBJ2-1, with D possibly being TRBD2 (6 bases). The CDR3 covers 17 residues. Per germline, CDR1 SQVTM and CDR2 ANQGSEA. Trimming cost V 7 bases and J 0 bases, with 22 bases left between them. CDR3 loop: CSARGDRRDISYNEQFF. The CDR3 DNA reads TGCAGCGCTCGAGGGGATCGGCGGGATATCTCCTACAATGAGCAGTTCTTC.

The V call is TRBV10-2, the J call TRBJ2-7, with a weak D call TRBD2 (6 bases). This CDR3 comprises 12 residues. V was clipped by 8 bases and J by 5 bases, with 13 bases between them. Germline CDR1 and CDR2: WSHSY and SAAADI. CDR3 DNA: TGCGCCAGCTCTGGCGGGGCTGACGAGCAGTACTTC. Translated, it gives CASSGGADEQYF.

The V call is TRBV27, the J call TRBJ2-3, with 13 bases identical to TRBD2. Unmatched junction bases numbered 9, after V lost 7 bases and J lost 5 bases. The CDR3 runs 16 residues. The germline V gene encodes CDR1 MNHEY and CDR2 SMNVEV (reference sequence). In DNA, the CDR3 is TGTGCCAGCACTGATACCGGGACTAGCGGGAAAGATACGCAGTATTTT. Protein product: CASTDTGTSGKDTQYF.

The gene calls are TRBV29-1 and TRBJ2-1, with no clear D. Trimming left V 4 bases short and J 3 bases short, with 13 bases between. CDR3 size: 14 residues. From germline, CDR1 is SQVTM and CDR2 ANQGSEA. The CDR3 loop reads CSVGLVVNYNEQFF. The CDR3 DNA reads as TGCAGCGTTGGACTTGTGGTTAACTACAATGAGCAGTTCTTC.

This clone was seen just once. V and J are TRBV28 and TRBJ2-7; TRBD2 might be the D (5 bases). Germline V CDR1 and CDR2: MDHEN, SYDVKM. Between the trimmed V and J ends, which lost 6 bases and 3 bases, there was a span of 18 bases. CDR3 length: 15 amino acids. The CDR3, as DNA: TGTGCCAGCAGCCTAGCTTTCCGGGGATACTACGAGCAGTACTTC. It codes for CASSLAFRGYYEQYF. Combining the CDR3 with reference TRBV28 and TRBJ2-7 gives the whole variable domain DVKVTQSSRYLVKRTGEKVFLECVQDMDHENMFWYRQDPGLGLRLIYFSYDVKMKEKGDIPEGYSVSREKKERFSLILESASTNQTSMYLCASSLAFRGYYEQYFGPGTRLTVT.

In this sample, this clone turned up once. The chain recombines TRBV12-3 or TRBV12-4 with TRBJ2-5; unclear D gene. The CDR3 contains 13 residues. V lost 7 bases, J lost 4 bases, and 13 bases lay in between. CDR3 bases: TGTGCCAGCACCTCCTTCGGTGGAGAGACCCAGTACTTC. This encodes CASTSFGGETQYF.

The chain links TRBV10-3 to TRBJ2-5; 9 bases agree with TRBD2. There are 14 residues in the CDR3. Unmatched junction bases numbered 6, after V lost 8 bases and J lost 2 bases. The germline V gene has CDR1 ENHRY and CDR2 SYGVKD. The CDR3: CAIQRTSAQETQYF. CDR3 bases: TGTGCCATCCAAAGGACTAGCGCTCAAGAGACCCAGTACTTC.

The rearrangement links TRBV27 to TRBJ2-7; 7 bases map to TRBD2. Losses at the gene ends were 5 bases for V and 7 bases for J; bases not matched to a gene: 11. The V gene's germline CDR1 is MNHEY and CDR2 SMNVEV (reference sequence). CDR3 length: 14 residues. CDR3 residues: CASSPRRREREQYF. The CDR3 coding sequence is TGTGCCAGCAGTCCCCGTAGGCGGGAGCGGGAGCAGTACTTC.